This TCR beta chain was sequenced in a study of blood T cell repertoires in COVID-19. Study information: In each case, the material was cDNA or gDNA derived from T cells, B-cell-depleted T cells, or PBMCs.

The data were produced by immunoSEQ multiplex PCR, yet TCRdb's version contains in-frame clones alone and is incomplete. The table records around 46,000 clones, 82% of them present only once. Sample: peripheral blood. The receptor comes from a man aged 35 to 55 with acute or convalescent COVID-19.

CDR3 amino acids: CASRTSGDSYEQYF. The CDR3 DNA reads TGTGCCAGCAGGACTAGCGGGGACTCCTACGAGCAGTACTTC. The chain couples TRBV7-9 to TRBJ2-7; TRBD2 matches 11 bases. Germline CDR1 SEHNR, CDR2 FQNEAQ (reference sequence). This CDR3 contains 14 residues. After removal of 6 bases from V and 0 bases from J, the junction contained 1 base not matched to a gene.